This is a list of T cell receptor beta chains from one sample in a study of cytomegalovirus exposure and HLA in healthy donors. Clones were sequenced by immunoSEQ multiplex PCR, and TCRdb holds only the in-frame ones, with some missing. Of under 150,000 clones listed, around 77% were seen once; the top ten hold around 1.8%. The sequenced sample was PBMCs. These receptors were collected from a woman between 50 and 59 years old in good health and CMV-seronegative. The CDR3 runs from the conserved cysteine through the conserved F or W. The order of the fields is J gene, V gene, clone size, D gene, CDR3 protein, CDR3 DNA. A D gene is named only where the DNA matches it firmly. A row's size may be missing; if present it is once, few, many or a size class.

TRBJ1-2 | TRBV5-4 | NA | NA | CASSGGRSPSGGYTF | TGTGCCAGCAGCGGGGGCAGGTCCCCGTCAGGCGGCTACACCTTC
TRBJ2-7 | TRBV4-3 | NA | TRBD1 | CASSTDRGHEQYF | TGCGCCAGCAGCACGGACAGGGGGCACGAGCAGTACTTC
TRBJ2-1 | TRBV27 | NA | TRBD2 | CASSLYVMTGGQNEQFF | TGTGCCAGCAGTTTATATGTCATGACGGGAGGGCAAAATGAGCAGTTCTTC
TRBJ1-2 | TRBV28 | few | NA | CASSLSRGGYTF | TGTGCCAGCAGTTTGAGTCGGGGGGGCTACACCTTC
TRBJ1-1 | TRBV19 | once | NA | CASSIRELMGGQEGVAAFF | TGTGCCAGTAGTATTAGGGAACTTATGGGGGGTCAAGAGGGCGTGGCAGCTTTCTTT
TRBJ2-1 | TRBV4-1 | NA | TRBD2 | CASSQFGPTSGRDNEQFF | TGCGCCAGCAGCCAATTCGGCCCGACTAGCGGGAGAGACAATGAGCAGTTCTTC
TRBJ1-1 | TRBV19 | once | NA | CASSIPGLMNTEAFF | TGTGCCAGTAGTATTCCGGGACTCATGAACACTGAAGCTTTCTTT
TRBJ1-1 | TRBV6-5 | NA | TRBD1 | CATLRQGGTEAFF | TGTGCCACCCTAAGACAGGGGGGCACTGAAGCTTTCTTT
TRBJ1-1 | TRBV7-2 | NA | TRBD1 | CASSAGQGLAFF | TGTGCCAGCAGCGCAGGACAGGGTCTGGCTTTCTTT
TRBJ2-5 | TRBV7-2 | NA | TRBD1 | CASNSLSGTDQETQYF | TGTGCCAGCAACTCTCTCTCCGGGACAGACCAAGAGACCCAGTACTTC
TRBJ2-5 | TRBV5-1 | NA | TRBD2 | CASTPSGSLDRETQYF | TGCGCCAGCACCCCTAGCGGGAGTCTTGACAGAGAGACCCAGTACTTC
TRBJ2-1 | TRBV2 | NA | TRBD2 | CASSEDPGLARYNEQFF | TGTGCCAGCAGTGAAGACCCGGGACTAGCGAGGTACAATGAGCAGTTCTTC
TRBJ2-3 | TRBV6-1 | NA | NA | CAGRGASTDTQYF | TGTGCCGGACGGGGGGCCAGCACAGATACGCAGTATTTT
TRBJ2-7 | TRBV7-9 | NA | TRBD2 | CASSSSLGTSGSHEQYF | TGTGCCAGCAGCTCCTCGCTGGGGACTAGCGGGTCACACGAGCAGTACTTC
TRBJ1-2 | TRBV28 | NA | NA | CASRSREAYTF | TGTGCCAGCAGGTCCAGGGAGGCCTACACCTTC
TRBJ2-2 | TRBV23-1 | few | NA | CASYGINRDAGELFF | TGCGCCAGCTATGGGATTAACAGGGACGCCGGGGAGCTGTTTTTT
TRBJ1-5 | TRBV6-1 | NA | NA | CASRPGQSQPQHF | TGTGCCAGCAGACCGGGACAATCACAGCCCCAGCATTTT
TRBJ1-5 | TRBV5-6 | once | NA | CASSLAQFPNQPQHF | TGTGCCAGCAGCTTGGCCCAGTTCCCAAATCAGCCCCAGCATTTT
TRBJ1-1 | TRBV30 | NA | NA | CAWRRQIMNTEAFF | TGTGCCTGGAGAAGACAGATTATGAACACTGAAGCTTTCTTT
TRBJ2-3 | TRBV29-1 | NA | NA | CSVEPRVPTDTQYF | TGCAGCGTTGAGCCGCGGGTTCCCACAGATACGCAGTATTTT